This TCR beta chain was recovered during a study of T cell clusters in autoimmune cytopenias. TRB was amplified by touch-down multiplex PCR, primer pools A and B combined. TCRdb reprocessed the multiplex PCR reads, with one entry per CDR3 protein and no DNA. The sample has about 5,900 distinct CDR3 sequences. Each sample's input was 250 ng genomic DNA, 38,000 or so genome equivalents. Germline V lookup: CDR1 MNHEY, CDR2 SVGAGI. The CDR3 totals 15 residues. Sample: peripheral blood. The chain uses TRBV6-5 and TRBJ1-1; TCRdb picks TRBD1, but there is no DNA to check that call. The receptor comes from a human donor with an autoimmune cytopenia or autoimmune hepatitis (not recorded which). CDR3 sequence: CAISGGGQLNTEAFF.